The rows below give T cell receptor beta chains drawn from one sample of a study of chemoradiotherapy in HPV16-positive cancers. Measured with immunoSEQ multiplex PCR; TCRdb has only the in-frame clones, and not every one. The table shows under 70,000 clones, with more than 75% occurring only once. Source: blood, taken from a patient who underwent chemoradiotherapy. These receptors were taken from a human donor with HPV-associated anogenital cancer. CDR3s include the opening cysteine and the closing phenylalanine or tryptophan. Fields, in order: CDR3 protein, CDR3 length, V gene, J gene.

CASNEGAEGYGYTF	14	TRBV6-1	TRBJ1-2
CASSYQGGLSETQYF	15	TRBV7-2	TRBJ2-5
CASSQVTGLAPMGEQFF	17	TRBV4-1	TRBJ2-1
CASSLEALTDTQYF	14	TRBV5-1	TRBJ2-3
CASSVLTEYNEQFF	14	TRBV9	TRBJ2-1
CASSGGSRQEKLFF	14	TRBV7-2	TRBJ1-4
CASPRGLANTGELFF	15	TRBV9	TRBJ2-2
CASSPPRDISPYEQYF	16	TRBV7-9	TRBJ2-7
CAWSVDSSANEQYF	14	TRBV30	TRBJ2-7
CAIQGTSGNTGELFF	15	TRBV10-3	TRBJ2-2
CASSQGGGSYEQYF	14	TRBV4-3	TRBJ2-7
CASSLGEGHNEQYF	14	TRBV11-3	TRBJ2-7
CASSVGRVGRQGAKETQYF	19	TRBV9	TRBJ2-5
CASTPSQGINTGELFF	16	TRBV19	TRBJ2-2
CASSSAAYEQYF	12	TRBV7-2	TRBJ2-7